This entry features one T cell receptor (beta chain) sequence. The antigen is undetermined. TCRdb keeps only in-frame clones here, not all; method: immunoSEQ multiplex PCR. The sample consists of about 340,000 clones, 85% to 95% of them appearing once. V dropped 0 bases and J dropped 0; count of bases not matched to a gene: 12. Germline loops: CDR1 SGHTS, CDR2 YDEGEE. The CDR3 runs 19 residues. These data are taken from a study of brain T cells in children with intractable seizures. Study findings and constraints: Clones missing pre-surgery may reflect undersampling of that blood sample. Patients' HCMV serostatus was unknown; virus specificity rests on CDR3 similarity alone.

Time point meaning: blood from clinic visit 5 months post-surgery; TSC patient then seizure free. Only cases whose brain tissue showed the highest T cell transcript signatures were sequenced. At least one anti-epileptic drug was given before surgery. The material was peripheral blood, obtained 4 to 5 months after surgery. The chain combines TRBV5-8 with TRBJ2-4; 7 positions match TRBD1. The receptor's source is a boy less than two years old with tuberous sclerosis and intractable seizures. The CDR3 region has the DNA TGTGCCAGCAGCTTGGGACGGCGGCGACAGGGTCTAGCCAAAAACATTCAGTACTTC. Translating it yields CASSLGRRRQGLAKNIQYF.